The entry that follows covers one TCR beta chain sequence. This entry belongs to a study of Graves' ophthalmopathy and Graves' hyperthyroidism. Study-level information: Peripheral blood sampling preceded any treatment and occurred at initial diagnosis.

The authors amplified TCR beta CDR3 regions, and they did so from RNA transcripts for repertoire sequencing. A first-round RT-PCR used HTBI primers, followed by a second-round multiplex PCR. TCRdb recomputed calls from the multiplex PCR reads with MiXCR, one row per CDR3 protein. The data contain around 340,000 distinct CDR3 sequences, about a sixth of them seen just once; the ten biggest clones take up 12%. The TCR sequence derives from an adult man with Graves' ophthalmopathy. The sample was peripheral blood.

CDR3 nucleotides: TGTGCCAGCACCACCGACAGGGTGAAGGAGACCCAGTACTTC. This encodes CASTTDRVKETQYF. The V call is TRBV28, the J call TRBJ2-5; TRBD1 matches 7 bases. This CDR3 region has 14 residues. Per germline, CDR1 MDHEN and CDR2 SYDVKM. Trimming at V came to 7 bases and at J to 5 bases, leaving 10 bases not matched to a gene. Supplemented by reference TRBV28 and TRBJ2-5, the full variable domain reads DVKVTQSSRYLVKRTGEKVFLECVQDMDHENMFWYRQDPGLGLRLIYFSYDVKMKEKGDIPEGYSVSREKKERFSLILESASTNQTSMYLCASTTDRVKETQYFGPGTRLLVL.